The 18 T cell receptor beta chains below come from one sample, sequenced in a study of blood T cell repertoires in COVID-19. Measured with immunoSEQ multiplex PCR; TCRdb has only the in-frame clones, and not every one. The data show around 250,000 clones, around 88% seen once. The sequenced material came from PBMCs or T cells enriched from blood (not recorded which). These receptors were obtained from a woman aged 25 to 39 who had recovered from COVID-19.

The chain carries TRBV5-6 and TRBJ1-2, with D hard to call. The CDR3 runs to 14 residues. The V gene's germline CDR1 is SGHDT and CDR2 YYEEEE. V shed 5 bases and J shed 3 bases, with 14 bases lying between them. CDR3 residues: CASSTLRGYYGYTF. For the CDR3, the DNA is TGTGCCAGCAGTACCCTCAGAGGATACTATGGCTACACCTTC.

As to this clone: At the DNA level, this CDR3 is encoded by other sequences in the same sample as well. This rearrangement joins TRBV29-1 to TRBJ1-1, with a tentative D call TRBD1 (6 bases). The germline V and J ends were trimmed by 6 bases and 5 bases, with 16 bases remaining between them. The CDR3 sequence is 13 residues long. Germline CDR1 reads SQVTM; CDR2 reads ANQGSEA. The chain's CDR3 is CSVSGTRNTEAFF. The CDR3 DNA reads as TGCAGCGTATCCGGGACACGAAATACTGAAGCTTTCTTT.

The chain uses TRBV6-6 and TRBJ1-4, with a tentative D call TRBD1 (6 bases). Trimming cost V 5 bases and J 6 bases, with 16 bases left between them. This CDR3 comprises 15 residues. Per germline, CDR1 MNHNY and CDR2 SVGAGI (reference sequence). The DNA for the CDR3 is TGTGCCAGCAGTACCCCCAGGGGAAGGCATGAAAAACTGTTTTTT. Translated, it gives CASSTPRGRHEKLFF.

This clone was recorded once. The chain carries TRBV7-9 and TRBJ2-3, with 13 bases fitting TRBD2. Trimming at V came to 6 bases and at J to 6 bases, leaving 18 bases not matched to a gene. The CDR3 covers 19 residues. CDR1 and CDR2 (germline): SEHNR, FQNEAQ (reference sequence). This CDR3 is CASSPPPGLAGPLTDTQYF. For the CDR3, the DNA is TGTGCCAGCAGTCCCCCCCCGGGACTAGCGGGACCATTAACTGATACGCAGTATTTT. The variable domain in full, with the rest retrieved from reference TRBV7-9 and TRBJ2-3, is DTGVSQNPRHKITKRGQNVTFRCDPISEHNRLYWYRQTLGQGPEFLTYFQNEAQLEKSRLLSDRFSAERPKGSFSTLEIQRTEQGDSAMYLCASSPPPGLAGPLTDTQYFGPGTRLTVL.

The chain combines TRBV9 with TRBJ2-2; a weak D match, TRBD1 (5 bases). This CDR3 comprises 18 residues. Germline V CDR1 and CDR2: SGDLS, YYNGEE. The ends were cut back, 4 bases at V and 5 bases at J, with 24 bases in the middle. CDR3 sequence: CASSLPPGQTVGTGELFF. The CDR3 region has the DNA TGTGCCAGCAGCCTCCCCCCAGGGCAGACCGTTGGGACCGGGGAGCTGTTTTTT.

The chain has TRBV6-2 or TRBV6-3 and TRBJ1-1; D gene uncertain. This CDR3 contains 13 residues. The germline CDR1 and CDR2 sequences are MNHEY and SVGEGT. V was clipped by 2 bases and J by 6 bases, with 10 bases between them. CDR3 nucleotide sequence: TGTGCCAGCAGTTACACCTTACTCCCTGAAGCTTTCTTT. It is translated as CASSYTLLPEAFF.

The V and J genes are TRBV9 and TRBJ1-1, with TRBD1 matching 7 bases. Trimming cost V 4 bases and J 0 bases; bases outside gene matches: 3. The CDR3 has 14 amino acids. CDR1 and CDR2 (germline): SGDLS, YYNGEE. The CDR3 sequence: CASSKQGMNTEAFF. CDR3 bases: TGTGCCAGCAGCAAACAGGGGATGAACACTGAAGCTTTCTTT.

The chain uses TRBV3-1 (or the pseudogene TRBV3-2) and TRBJ2-2; D is ambiguous. Per germline, CDR1 LGHDT and CDR2 YNNKEL (reference sequence). V lost 4 bases, J lost 0 bases, and 9 bases lay in between. The CDR3 sequence is 15 residues long. The CDR3 reads CASSPRTSNTGELFF. The CDR3 bases are TGTGCCAGCAGCCCGAGAACCTCGAACACCGGGGAGCTGTTTTTT.

Here the CDR3 DNA reads TGTGCCTGGAGTCAGCGGGGGGCGCAGGGCTACACCTTC. Its translation: CAWSQRGAQGYTF. The chain joins TRBV30 to TRBJ1-2, with a tentative D call TRBD1 (6 bases). Trimming removed 2 bases at V and 8 bases at J, with 15 bases between. CDR3 length: 13 amino acids. Germline CDR1 reads GTSNPN; CDR2 reads SVGIG (reference sequence).

In nucleotides, the CDR3 is TGTGCCAGCCAGCGATTGAACACTGAAGCTTTCTTT. It is translated as CASQRLNTEAFF. This sequence joins TRBV6-5 and TRBJ1-1, with unresolved D. The CDR3 has 12 residues. The V and J ends lost 8 bases and 0 bases respectively, with 7 bases between them. The V gene's germline CDR1 is MNHEY and CDR2 SVGAGI.

The V call is TRBV27, the J call TRBJ1-5; a weak D match, TRBD1 (5 bases). The germline V and J ends were trimmed by 5 bases and 7 bases, with 15 bases remaining between them. This CDR3 is built from 14 residues. The germline CDR1 and CDR2 sequences are MNHEY and SMNVEV (reference sequence). The CDR3 is CASSPGGMRQPQHF. For the CDR3, the DNA is TGTGCCAGCAGTCCTGGGGGGATGAGGCAGCCCCAGCATTTT.

The chain recombines TRBV9 with TRBJ1-2; D gene unclear. The V gene lost 2 bases and the J gene lost 2 bases, with 7 bases spanning the gap. The germline CDR1 and CDR2 sequences are SGDLS and YYNGEE. This CDR3 has 13 amino acids. Here the CDR3 reads CASSVQANYGYTF. Here the CDR3 DNA reads TGTGCCAGCAGCGTCCAGGCCAACTATGGCTACACCTTC.

The count of this clone is one. The rearrangement joins TRBV2 to TRBJ2-3; 12 positions agree with TRBD2. Germline CDR1 and CDR2: SNHLY and FYNNEI. Trimming at V came to 11 bases and at J to 6 bases, leaving 12 bases not matched to a gene. The length of the CDR3 is 15 residues. The CDR3 bases are TGTGCCGGAGCTAGCGGGAGGGCCGGGGTGGATACGCAGTATTTT. Residues: CAGASGRAGVDTQYF.

The V call is TRBV7-3, the J call TRBJ1-1; a possible D gene is TRBD1 (5 bases). Per the germline V gene, CDR1 is SGHTA and CDR2 is FQGTGA. The CDR3 is made up of 14 amino acids. V lost 5 bases and J 4 bases, leaving 14 bases between the germline ends. CDR3 coding DNA: TGTGCCAGCAGCGTCTACACAGGAGCCACTGAAGCTTTCTTT. Encoded protein: CASSVYTGATEAFF.

This chain links TRBV5-1 with TRBJ2-7, with D hard to call. From germline, CDR1 is SGHRS and CDR2 YFSETQ. CDR3 size: 13 residues. The V gene lost 0 bases and the J gene lost 5 bases, with 9 bases spanning the gap. The CDR3 coding sequence is TGCGCCAGCAGCTTGGGGCTAGGAAACGAGCAGTACTTC. It encodes CASSLGLGNEQYF.

This sequence joins TRBV9 and TRBJ2-7; 9 bases agree with TRBD2. The length of the CDR3 is 15 residues. Trimming at V came to 4 bases and at J to 6 bases, leaving 11 bases not matched to a gene. Germline V gives CDR1 SGDLS, CDR2 YYNGEE. The DNA for the CDR3 is TGTGCCAGCAGCCCTCTACCGGGACTAGCATCCGAGCAGTACTTC. Protein: CASSPLPGLASEQYF.

The chain carries TRBV3-1 (or the pseudogene TRBV3-2) and TRBJ2-5; TRBD1 aligns across 8 bases. In germline, CDR1 is LGHDT, CDR2 YNNKEL (reference sequence). The CDR3 spans 12 residues. V lost 7 bases to trimming and J lost 4 bases; unmatched junction nucleotides: 2. CDR3 coding DNA: TGTGCCAGCAAGGACAGGGCAGAGACCCAGTACTTC. Its protein is CASKDRAETQYF.

This clone has only a few counts. The chain uses TRBV7-3 and TRBJ2-2, with 8 bases lining up with TRBD2. Per germline, CDR1 SGHTA and CDR2 FQGTGA. This CDR3 has 18 residues. Trimming took 0 bases from V and 4 from J; bases not matched to a gene: 10. The CDR3 DNA is TGTGCCAGCAGCTTAACCAGTCGAGCGGGAGTAGCCACCGGGGAGCTGTTTTTT. Amino acid sequence: CASSLTSRAGVATGELFF.